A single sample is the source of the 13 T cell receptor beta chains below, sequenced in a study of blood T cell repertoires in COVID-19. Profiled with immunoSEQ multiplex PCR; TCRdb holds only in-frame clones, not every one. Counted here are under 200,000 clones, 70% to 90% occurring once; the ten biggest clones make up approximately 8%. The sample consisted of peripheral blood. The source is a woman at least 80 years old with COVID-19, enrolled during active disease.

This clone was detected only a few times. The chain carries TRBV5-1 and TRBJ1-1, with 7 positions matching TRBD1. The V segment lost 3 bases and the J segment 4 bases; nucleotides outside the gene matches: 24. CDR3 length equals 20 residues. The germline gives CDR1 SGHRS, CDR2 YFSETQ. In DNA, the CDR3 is TGCGCCAGCAGCTCGGTAGTTGGGGGACAGAGGAGATATGTCGGCACTGAAGCTTTCTTT. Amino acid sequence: CASSSVVGGQRRYVGTEAFF.

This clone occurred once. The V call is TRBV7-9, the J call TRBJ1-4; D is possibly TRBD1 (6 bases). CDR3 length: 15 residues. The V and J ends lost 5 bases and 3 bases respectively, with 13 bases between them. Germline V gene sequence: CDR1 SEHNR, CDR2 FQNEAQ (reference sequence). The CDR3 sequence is CASSRDRTANEKLFF. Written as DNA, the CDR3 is TGTGCCAGCAGCCGTGACAGGACGGCTAATGAAAAACTGTTTTTT.

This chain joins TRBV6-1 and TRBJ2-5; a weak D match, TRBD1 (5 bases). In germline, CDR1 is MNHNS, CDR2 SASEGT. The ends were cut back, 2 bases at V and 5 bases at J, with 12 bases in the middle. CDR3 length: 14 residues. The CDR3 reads CASSEQGIVETQYF. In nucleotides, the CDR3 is TGTGCCAGCAGTGAACAGGGTATTGTGGAGACCCAGTACTTC.

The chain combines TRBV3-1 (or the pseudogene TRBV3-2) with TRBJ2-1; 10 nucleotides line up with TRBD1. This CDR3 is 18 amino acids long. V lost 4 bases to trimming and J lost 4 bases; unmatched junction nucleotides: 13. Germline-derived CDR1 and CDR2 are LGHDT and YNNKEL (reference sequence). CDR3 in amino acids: CASSPLYPRTGGYNEQFF. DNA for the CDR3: TGTGCCAGCAGCCCCCTCTACCCGAGGACAGGGGGATACAATGAGCAGTTCTTC.

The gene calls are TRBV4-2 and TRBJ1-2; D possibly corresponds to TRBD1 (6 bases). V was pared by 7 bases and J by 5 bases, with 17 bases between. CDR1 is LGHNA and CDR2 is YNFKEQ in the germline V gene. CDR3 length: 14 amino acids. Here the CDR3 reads CASTGVGVGYGYTF. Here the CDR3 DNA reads TGTGCCAGCACAGGGGTAGGGGTGGGATATGGCTACACCTTC.

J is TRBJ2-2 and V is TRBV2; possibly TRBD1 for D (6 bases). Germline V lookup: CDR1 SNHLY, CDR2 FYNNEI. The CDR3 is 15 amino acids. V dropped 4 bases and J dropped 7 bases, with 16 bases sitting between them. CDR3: CASSADSFTGGELFF. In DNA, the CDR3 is TGTGCCAGCAGTGCGGACAGTTTCACAGGCGGGGAGCTGTTTTTT.

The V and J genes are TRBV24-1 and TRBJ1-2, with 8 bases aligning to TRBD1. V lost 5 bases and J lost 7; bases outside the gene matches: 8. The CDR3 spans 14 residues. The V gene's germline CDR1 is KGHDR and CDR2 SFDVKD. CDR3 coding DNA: TGTGCCACCAGTGCAGGGGGCGCCTCAGGTGGCTACACCTTC. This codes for CATSAGGASGGYTF.

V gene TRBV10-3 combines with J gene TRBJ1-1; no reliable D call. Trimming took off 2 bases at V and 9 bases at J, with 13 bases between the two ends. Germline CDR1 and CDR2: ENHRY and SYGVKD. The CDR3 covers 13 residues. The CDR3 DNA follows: TGTGCCATCAGTGAGACCGGGAATTTCCAAGCTTTCTTT. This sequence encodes CAISETGNFQAFF.

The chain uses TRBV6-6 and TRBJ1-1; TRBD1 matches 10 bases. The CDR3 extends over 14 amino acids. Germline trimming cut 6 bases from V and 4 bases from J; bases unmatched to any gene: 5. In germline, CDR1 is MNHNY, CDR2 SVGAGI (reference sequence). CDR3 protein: CASRPDRGLTEAFF. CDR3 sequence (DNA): TGTGCCAGCAGACCCGACAGGGGGCTCACTGAAGCTTTCTTT.

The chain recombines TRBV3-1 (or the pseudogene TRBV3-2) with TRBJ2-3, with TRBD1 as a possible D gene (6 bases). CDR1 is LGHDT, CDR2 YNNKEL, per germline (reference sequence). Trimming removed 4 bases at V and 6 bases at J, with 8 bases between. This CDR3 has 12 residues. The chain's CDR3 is CASSRDTDTQYF. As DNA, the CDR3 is TGTGCCAGCAGCCGGGACACGGATACGCAGTATTTT.

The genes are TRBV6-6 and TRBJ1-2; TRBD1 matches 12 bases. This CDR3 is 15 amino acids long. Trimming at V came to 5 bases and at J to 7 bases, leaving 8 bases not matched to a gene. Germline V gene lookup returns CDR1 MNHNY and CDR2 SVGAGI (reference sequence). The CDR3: CASSPGQGAPPGYTF. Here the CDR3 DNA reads TGTGCCAGCAGTCCGGGACAGGGGGCTCCCCCTGGCTACACCTTC.

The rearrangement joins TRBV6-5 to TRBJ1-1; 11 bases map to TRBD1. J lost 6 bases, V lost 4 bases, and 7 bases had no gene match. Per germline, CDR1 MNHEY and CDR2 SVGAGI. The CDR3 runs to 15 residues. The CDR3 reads CASSSPGQGGPEAFF. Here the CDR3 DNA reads TGTGCCAGCAGTTCCCCGGGACAGGGGGGTCCTGAAGCTTTCTTT.

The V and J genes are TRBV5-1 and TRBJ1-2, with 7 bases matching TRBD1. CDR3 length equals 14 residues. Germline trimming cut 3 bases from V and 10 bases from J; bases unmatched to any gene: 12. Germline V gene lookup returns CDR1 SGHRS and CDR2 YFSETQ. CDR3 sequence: CASSSHGQDRFYTF. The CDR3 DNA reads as TGCGCCAGCAGCTCTCATGGGCAGGACAGGTTCTACACCTTC.